Listed here are 10 T cell receptor beta chains from one sample, sequenced in a study of molecular identifiers for immune sequencing clone quantification. One entry per CDR3 protein results from TCRdb running MiXCR on the PCR reads. The sample consists of about 510,000 distinct CDR3 sequences, roughly 25% of them appearing once. The sample taken for sequencing was naive CD8+ T cells from blood, with Jurkat cell RNA spiked in. Subset in this sample: FACS-sorted CD8+CD4-CCR7+CD45RA+ naive T cells. The receptor set was obtained from a human donor in good health. Some libraries in this study had Jurkat cell RNA spiked in.

A word on this clonotype: A much larger clone differs from this one at a single base, so this may be a read error. The chain joins TRBV6-5 to TRBJ1-1, with TRBD1 as a possible D gene (6 bases). The CDR3 sequence is 14 residues long. Germline V gene data show CDR1 as MNHEY and CDR2 as SVGAGI. CDR3 sequence: CASSIIPGDTAAFF. In nucleotides, the CDR3 is TGTGCCAGCAGCATCATTCCAGGGGACACTGCAGCTTTCTTT.

This clonotype has a count of ten or more. This chain joins TRBV5-4 and TRBJ2-7, with D unclear. V was clipped by 3 bases and J by 8 bases, with 6 bases between them. CDR3 length: 10 amino acids. Germline V gene sequence: CDR1 SGHNT, CDR2 YYREEE (reference sequence). CDR3 amino acids: CASSSEKQYF. In DNA form, the CDR3 reads TGTGCCAGCAGCTCGGAGAAGCAGTACTTC.

This clonotype was detected ten times or more. J is TRBJ2-5 and V is TRBV6-5, with D perhaps matching TRBD1 or TRBD2 (5 bases each). CDR1 and CDR2 (germline): MNHEY, SVGAGI. This CDR3 spans 14 amino acids. The V and J ends lost 5 bases and 1 base respectively, with 11 bases between them. In nucleotides, the CDR3 is TGTGCCAGCAGTCTCTGGGACGGCCAAGAGACCCAGTACTTC. Amino acids: CASSLWDGQETQYF.

This chain connects TRBV11-2 to TRBJ1-1, with D possibly matching TRBD1 (5 bases). The germline V gene encodes CDR1 SGHAT and CDR2 FQNNGV. V lost 4 bases to trimming and J lost 4 bases, with 16 bases between them. This CDR3 region has 15 residues. CDR3 coding DNA: TGTGCCAGCAGCTCTAACCCCAGGGCAGGCACTGAAGCTTTCTTT. Amino acid sequence: CASSSNPRAGTEAFF.

The chain carries TRBV28 and TRBJ2-5; 9 bases match TRBD2. The ends lost 2 bases at V and 5 bases at J; junction bases unmatched: 6. This CDR3 comprises 15 residues. Germline V gene data show CDR1 as MDHEN and CDR2 as SYDVKM. Here the CDR3 reads CASSLPRTSVETQYF. Here the CDR3 DNA reads TGTGCCAGCAGTTTACCGAGGACTAGCGTGGAGACCCAGTACTTC.

V and J are TRBV12-3 or TRBV12-4 and TRBJ2-2; D unresolved. The CDR3 spans 14 residues. Trimming pared 3 bases from V and 5 bases from J, leaving 10 bases between. DNA for the CDR3: TGTGCCAGCAGTTTCCTCAGCCTAACCGGGGAGCTGTTTTTT. The encoded protein is CASSFLSLTGELFF.

Only a few counts were recorded for this clonotype. V usage is TRBV30 and J usage is TRBJ2-2, with 7 bases that match TRBD1. The germline V gene has CDR1 GTSNPN and CDR2 SVGIG (reference sequence). CDR3 length: 16 residues. V was clipped by 4 bases and J by 1 base; unmatched bases: 9. The CDR3 sequence is CAWKISGTVNTGELFF. The CDR3 bases are TGTGCCTGGAAAATCTCCGGGACAGTGAACACCGGGGAGCTGTTTTTT.

Remarks on this clonotype: This may be a read error: a much more frequent sequence differs by one nucleotide. The chain has TRBV7-9 and TRBJ2-1; 9 bases agree with TRBD2. J lost 7 bases, V lost 5 bases, and 12 bases had no gene match. CDR3 length: 16 amino acids. The germline gives CDR1 SEHNR, CDR2 FQNEAQ (reference sequence). The CDR3 nucleotides are TGTGCCAGCAGCCCGCCACTCCTAGCGGGAAGGAATGAGCAGTTCTTC. It specifies CASSPPLLAGRNEQFF.

The sample holds a few counts of this clonotype. This chain joins TRBV7-9 and TRBJ2-2; TRBD2 aligns across 7 bases. Germline trimming cut 1 base from V and 2 bases from J; bases unmatched to any gene: 1. The germline CDR1 and CDR2 sequences are SEHNR and FQNEAQ (reference sequence). There are 15 residues in the CDR3. For the CDR3, the DNA is TGTGCCAGCAGCTTAGGACTAGCCAACACCGGGGAGCTGTTTTTT. Protein product: CASSLGLANTGELFF.

The rearrangement links TRBV5-3 to TRBJ1-4; D is uncertain. TRBV5-3 is identified as an open reading frame with a role that is uncertain. The V gene lost 8 bases and the J gene lost 5 bases, with 22 bases spanning the gap. This CDR3 has 16 residues. The CDR3 is CASSPDLTWANEKLFF. CDR3 DNA sequence: TGTGCCAGCAGCCCAGATCTAACATGGGCGAATGAAAAACTGTTTTTT.